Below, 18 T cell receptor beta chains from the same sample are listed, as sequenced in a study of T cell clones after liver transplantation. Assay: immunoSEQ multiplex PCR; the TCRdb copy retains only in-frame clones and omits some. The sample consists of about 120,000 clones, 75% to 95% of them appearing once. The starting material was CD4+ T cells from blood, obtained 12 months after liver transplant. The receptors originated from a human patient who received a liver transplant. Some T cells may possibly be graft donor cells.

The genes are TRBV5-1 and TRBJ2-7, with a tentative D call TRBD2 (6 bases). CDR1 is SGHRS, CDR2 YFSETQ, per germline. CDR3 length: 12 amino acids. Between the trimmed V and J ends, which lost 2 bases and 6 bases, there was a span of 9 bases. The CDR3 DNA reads TGCGCCAGCAGCTTTGGGGGGACCGAGCAGTACTTC. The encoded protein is CASSFGGTEQYF. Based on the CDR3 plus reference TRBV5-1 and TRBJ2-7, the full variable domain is KAGVTQTPRYLIKTRGQQVTLSCSPISGHRSVSWYQQTPGQGLQFLFEYFSETQRNKGNFPGRFSGRQFSNSRSEMNVSTLELGDSALYLCASSFGGTEQYFGPGTRLTVT.

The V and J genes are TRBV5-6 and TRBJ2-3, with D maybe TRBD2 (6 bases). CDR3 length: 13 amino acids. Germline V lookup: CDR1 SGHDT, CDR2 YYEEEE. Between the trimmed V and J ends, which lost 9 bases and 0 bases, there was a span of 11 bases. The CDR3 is CATSTRSTDTQYF. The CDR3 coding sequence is TGTGCCACTTCGACTAGGAGCACAGATACGCAGTATTTT. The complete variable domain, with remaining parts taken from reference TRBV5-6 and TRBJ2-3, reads DAGVTQSPTHLIKTRGQQVTLRCSPKSGHDTVSWYQQALGQGPQFIFQYYEEEERQRGNFPDRFSGHQFPNYSSELNVNALLLGDSALYLCATSTRSTDTQYFGPGTRLTVL.

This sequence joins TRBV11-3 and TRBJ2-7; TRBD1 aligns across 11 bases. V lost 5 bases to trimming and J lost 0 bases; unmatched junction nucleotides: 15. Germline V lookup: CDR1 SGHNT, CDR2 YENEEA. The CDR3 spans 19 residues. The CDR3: CASSVPGTGGKGSSYEQYF. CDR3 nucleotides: TGTGCCAGCAGCGTCCCTGGGACAGGGGGTAAAGGAAGCTCCTACGAGCAGTACTTC.

In nucleotides, the CDR3 is TGTGCCAGTAGCCCAATCGTGGGGAACAATCAGCCCCAGCATTTT. It is translated as CASSPIVGNNQPQHF. The V and J genes are TRBV19 and TRBJ1-5; no definite D call. Trimming cost V 6 bases and J 3 bases, with 15 bases left between them. The germline V gene has CDR1 LNHDA and CDR2 SQIVND (reference sequence). This CDR3 region has 15 residues.

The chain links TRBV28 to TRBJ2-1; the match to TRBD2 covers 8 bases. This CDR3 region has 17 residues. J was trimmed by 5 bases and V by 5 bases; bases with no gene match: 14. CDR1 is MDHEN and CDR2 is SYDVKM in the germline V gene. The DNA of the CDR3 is TGTGCCAGCAGTCCGCCGACTAGCGTCTATCTGGACAATGAGCAGTTCTTC. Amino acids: CASSPPTSVYLDNEQFF. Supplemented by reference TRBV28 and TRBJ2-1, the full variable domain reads DVKVTQSSRYLVKRTGEKVFLECVQDMDHENMFWYRQDPGLGLRLIYFSYDVKMKEKGDIPEGYSVSREKKERFSLILESASTNQTSMYLCASSPPTSVYLDNEQFFGPGTRLTVL.

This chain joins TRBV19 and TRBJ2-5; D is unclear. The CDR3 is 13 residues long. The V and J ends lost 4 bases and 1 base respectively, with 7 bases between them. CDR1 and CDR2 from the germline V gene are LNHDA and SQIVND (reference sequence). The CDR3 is CASSTWGQETQYF. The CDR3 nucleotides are TGTGCCAGTAGTACCTGGGGCCAAGAGACCCAGTACTTC. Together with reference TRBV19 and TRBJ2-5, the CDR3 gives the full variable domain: DGGITQSPKYLFRKEGQNVTLSCEQNLNHDAMYWYRQDPGQGLRLIYYSQIVNDFQKGDIAEGYSVSREKKESFPLTVTSAQKNPTAFYLCASSTWGQETQYFGPGTRLLVL.

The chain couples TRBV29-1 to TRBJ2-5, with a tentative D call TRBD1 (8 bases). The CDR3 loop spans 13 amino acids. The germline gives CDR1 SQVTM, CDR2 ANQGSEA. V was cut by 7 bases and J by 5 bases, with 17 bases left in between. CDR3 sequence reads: CSADKQGGETQYF. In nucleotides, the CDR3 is TGCAGCGCCGACAAACAGGGGGGGGAGACCCAGTACTTC.

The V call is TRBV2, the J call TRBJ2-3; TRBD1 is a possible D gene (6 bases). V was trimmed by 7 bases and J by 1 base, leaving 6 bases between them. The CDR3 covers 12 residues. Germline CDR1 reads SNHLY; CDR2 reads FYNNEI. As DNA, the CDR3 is TGTGCCAGCACAGGGGGCACAGATACGCAGTATTTT. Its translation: CASTGGTDTQYF.

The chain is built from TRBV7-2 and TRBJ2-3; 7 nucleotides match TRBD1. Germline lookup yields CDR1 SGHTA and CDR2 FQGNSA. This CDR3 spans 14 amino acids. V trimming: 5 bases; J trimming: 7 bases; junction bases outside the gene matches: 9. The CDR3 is CASSKRQGGNTQYF. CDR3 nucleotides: TGTGCCAGCAGCAAGCGACAGGGTGGGAATACGCAGTATTTT.

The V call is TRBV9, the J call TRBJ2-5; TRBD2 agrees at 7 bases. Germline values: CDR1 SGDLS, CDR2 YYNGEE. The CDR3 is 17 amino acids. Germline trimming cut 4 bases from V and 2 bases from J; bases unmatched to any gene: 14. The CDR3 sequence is CASSRPRGGVGQETQYF. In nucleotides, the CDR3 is TGTGCCAGCAGCCGACCCCGTGGGGGGGTCGGGCAAGAGACCCAGTACTTC. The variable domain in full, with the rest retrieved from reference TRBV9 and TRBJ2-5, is DSGVTQTPKHLITATGQRVTLRCSPRSGDLSVYWYQQSLDQGLQFLIQYYNGEERAKGNILERFSAQQFPDLHSELNLSSLELGDSALYFCASSRPRGGVGQETQYFGPGTRLLVL.

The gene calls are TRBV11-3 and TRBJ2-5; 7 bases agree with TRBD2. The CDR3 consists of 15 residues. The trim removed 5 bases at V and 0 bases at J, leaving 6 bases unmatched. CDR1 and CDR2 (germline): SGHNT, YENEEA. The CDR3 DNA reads TGTGCCAGCAGCCGCGGGAGCGGCGACCAAGAGACCCAGTACTTC. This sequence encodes CASSRGSGDQETQYF.

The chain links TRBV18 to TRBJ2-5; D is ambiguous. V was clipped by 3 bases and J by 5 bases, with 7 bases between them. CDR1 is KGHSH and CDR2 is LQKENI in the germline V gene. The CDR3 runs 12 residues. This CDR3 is CASSPSTETQYF. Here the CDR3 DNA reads TGTGCCAGCTCACCTTCAACGGAGACCCAGTACTTC.

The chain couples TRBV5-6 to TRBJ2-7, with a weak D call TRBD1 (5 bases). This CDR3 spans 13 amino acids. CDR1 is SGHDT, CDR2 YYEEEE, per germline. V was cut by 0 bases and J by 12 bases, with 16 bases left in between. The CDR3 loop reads CASSLEARVPRYF. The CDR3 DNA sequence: TGTGCCAGCAGCTTGGAGGCCAGGGTCCCAAGGTACTTC.

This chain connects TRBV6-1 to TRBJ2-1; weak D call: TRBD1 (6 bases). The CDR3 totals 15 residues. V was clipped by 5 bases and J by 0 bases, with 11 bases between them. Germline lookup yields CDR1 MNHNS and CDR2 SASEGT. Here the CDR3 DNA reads TGTGCCAGCAGTCCGGGACATAGCTCCTACAATGAGCAGTTCTTC. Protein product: CASSPGHSSYNEQFF.

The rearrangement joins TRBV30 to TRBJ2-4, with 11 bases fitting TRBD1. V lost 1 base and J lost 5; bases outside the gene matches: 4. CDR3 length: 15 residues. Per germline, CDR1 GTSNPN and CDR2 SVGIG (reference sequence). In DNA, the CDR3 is TGTGCCTGGAGTGCACCGGGACAGGGGGAAAACATTCAGTACTTC. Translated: CAWSAPGQGENIQYF. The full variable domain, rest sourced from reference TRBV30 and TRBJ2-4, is SQTIHQWPATLVQPVGSPLSLECTVEGTSNPNLYWYRQAAGRGLQLLFYSVGIGQISSEVPQNLSASRPQDRQFILSSKKLLLSDSGFYLCAWSAPGQGENIQYFGAGTRLSVL.

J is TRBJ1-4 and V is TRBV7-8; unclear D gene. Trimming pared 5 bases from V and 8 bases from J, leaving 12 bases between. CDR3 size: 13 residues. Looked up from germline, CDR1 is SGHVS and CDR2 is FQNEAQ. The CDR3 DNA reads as TGTGCCAGCAGCACGAACGGGAACGAAAAACTGTTTTTT. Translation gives CASSTNGNEKLFF.

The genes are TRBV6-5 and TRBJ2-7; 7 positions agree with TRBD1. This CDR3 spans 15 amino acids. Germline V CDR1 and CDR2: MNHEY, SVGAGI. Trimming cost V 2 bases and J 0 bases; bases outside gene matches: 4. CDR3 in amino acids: CASSYGWDSSYEQYF. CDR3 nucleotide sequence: TGTGCCAGCAGTTACGGGTGGGACAGCTCCTACGAGCAGTACTTC.

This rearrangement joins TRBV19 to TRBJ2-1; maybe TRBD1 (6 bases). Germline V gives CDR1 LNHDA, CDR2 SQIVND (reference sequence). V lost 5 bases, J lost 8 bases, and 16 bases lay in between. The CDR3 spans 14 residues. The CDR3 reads CASSPDRLLHEQFF. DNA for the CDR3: TGTGCCAGTAGTCCAGACAGGTTACTCCATGAGCAGTTCTTC. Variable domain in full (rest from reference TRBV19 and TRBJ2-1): DGGITQSPKYLFRKEGQNVTLSCEQNLNHDAMYWYRQDPGQGLRLIYYSQIVNDFQKGDIAEGYSVSREKKESFPLTVTSAQKNPTAFYLCASSPDRLLHEQFFGPGTRLTVL.